One sample yielded the 10 T cell receptor beta chains listed below, sequenced in a study of Graves' ophthalmopathy and Graves' hyperthyroidism. RNA transcripts yielded amplified TCR beta CDR3 regions. In the first round, RT-PCR was carried out with HTBI primers, and a multiplex PCR formed the second round. TCRdb reprocessed the multiplex PCR reads via MiXCR and lists one record per CDR3 protein. The sample records 150,000 to 200,000 distinct CDR3 sequences, roughly two fifths being singletons. The sample was peripheral blood. These receptors were taken from a man in his thirties or forties with Graves' ophthalmopathy.

This clonotype was seen repeatedly, ten times or more. The rearrangement uses TRBV10-3 and TRBJ2-5; D possibly uses TRBD1 or TRBD2 (5 bases each). Germline CDR1 and CDR2: ENHRY and SYGVKD. V lost 6 bases to trimming and J lost 2 bases, with 10 bases between them. This CDR3 comprises 13 residues. CDR3 sequence: CAIRGRPQETQYF. In DNA form, the CDR3 reads TGTGCCATCAGGGGACGCCCACAAGAGACCCAGTACTTC.

In this sample, this clonotype turned up many times. This rearrangement joins TRBV6-1 to TRBJ1-6; possible D gene TRBD1, 5 bases. CDR1 is MNHNS, CDR2 SASEGT, per germline. This CDR3 has 14 amino acids. Trimming pared 7 bases from V and 7 bases from J, leaving 14 bases between. CDR3 residues: CASNPGTENSPLHF. In nucleotides, the CDR3 is TGTGCCAGCAACCCCGGGACCGAAAATTCACCCCTCCACTTT.

This clonotype was detected ten times or more. V is TRBV28 and J is TRBJ1-1; 9 bases line up with TRBD1. The germline gives CDR1 MDHEN, CDR2 SYDVKM. V shed 8 bases, J shed 2 bases, and the junction held 12 bases outside the gene matches. The CDR3 is 16 residues long. In DNA form, the CDR3 reads TGTGCCAGCGGCTCCGGGACAGGGACTTCTAACACTGAAGCTTTCTTT. Translation: CASGSGTGTSNTEAFF.

This clonotype was detected ten times or more. V is TRBV18 and J is TRBJ2-5, with 7 bases lining up with TRBD1. The junction had 14 bases not matched to a gene; V was cut back by 8 bases and J by 5 bases. CDR1 and CDR2 from the germline V gene are KGHSH and LQKENI. This CDR3 has 15 amino acids. CDR3 nucleotide sequence: TGTGCCAGCACCCTTACAGGGGCGACAGGGGAGACCCAGTACTTC. Its protein product is CASTLTGATGETQYF.

In this sample, this clonotype turned up many times. V and J are TRBV24-1 and TRBJ2-5; 7 bases are shared with TRBD1. Trimming took 0 bases from V and 5 from J; bases not matched to a gene: 11. This CDR3 is 17 amino acids long. In germline, CDR1 is KGHDR, CDR2 SFDVKD. The chain's CDR3 is CATSDLQTGSHVETQYF. CDR3 nucleotide sequence: TGTGCCACCAGTGATTTGCAGACAGGGTCACACGTCGAGACCCAGTACTTC.

This clonotype was seen many times. The chain joins TRBV27 to TRBJ1-5, with D possibly matching TRBD1 (6 bases). CDR3 size: 17 residues. The V end was cut by 0 bases, the J end by 9 bases, with 21 bases between. Germline V gene sequence: CDR1 MNHEY, CDR2 SMNVEV (reference sequence). CDR3 nucleotides: TGTGCCAGCAGTTTATCTTTTCCAGGGGAAGGTCAGGGGCCCCAGCATTTT. Protein: CASSLSFPGEGQGPQHF.

In this sample, this clonotype turned up many times. The J gene is TRBJ1-1, the V gene TRBV5-1, with D perhaps TRBD1 (5 bases). The CDR3 is 14 amino acids. V shed 4 bases and J shed 8 bases, with 18 bases lying between them. Per germline, CDR1 SGHRS and CDR2 YFSETQ. The CDR3 protein is CASSDQKQTAEAFF. The CDR3 bases are TGCGCCAGCAGCGATCAGAAGCAGACAGCCGAAGCTTTCTTT.

This clonotype showed up just a few times. The CDR3 nucleotides read TGTGCCAGCACGAAGGACAGCGGGCAGCCCCAGCATTTT. It codes for CASTKDSGQPQHF. The rearrangement joins TRBV12-3 or TRBV12-4 to TRBJ1-5; D may be TRBD1 (6 bases). V lost 7 bases and J 7 bases, leaving 14 bases between the germline ends. This CDR3 is built from 13 residues.

In DNA, the CDR3 is TGTGCCAGCAGCTCCGAGGACAGGGCGCAAAACATTCAGTACTTC. Translated, it gives CASSSEDRAQNIQYF. The rearrangement uses TRBV7-8 and TRBJ2-4, with 8 nucleotides matching TRBD1. The CDR3 runs to 15 residues. V trimming: 4 bases; J trimming: 5 bases; junction bases outside the gene matches: 7. Germline CDR1 is SGHVS and CDR2 is FQNEAQ.

This clonotype was picked up a small number of times. The V gene is TRBV27, the J gene TRBJ2-7; 15 bases map to TRBD2. Germline V gives CDR1 MNHEY, CDR2 SMNVEV (reference sequence). CDR3 length: 16 amino acids. V lost 6 bases and J lost 4; bases outside the gene matches: 7. The CDR3 reads CASSLRTSGGAYEQYF. CDR3 nucleotide sequence: TGTGCCAGCAGCCTTCGGACTAGCGGGGGGGCGTACGAGCAGTACTTC.